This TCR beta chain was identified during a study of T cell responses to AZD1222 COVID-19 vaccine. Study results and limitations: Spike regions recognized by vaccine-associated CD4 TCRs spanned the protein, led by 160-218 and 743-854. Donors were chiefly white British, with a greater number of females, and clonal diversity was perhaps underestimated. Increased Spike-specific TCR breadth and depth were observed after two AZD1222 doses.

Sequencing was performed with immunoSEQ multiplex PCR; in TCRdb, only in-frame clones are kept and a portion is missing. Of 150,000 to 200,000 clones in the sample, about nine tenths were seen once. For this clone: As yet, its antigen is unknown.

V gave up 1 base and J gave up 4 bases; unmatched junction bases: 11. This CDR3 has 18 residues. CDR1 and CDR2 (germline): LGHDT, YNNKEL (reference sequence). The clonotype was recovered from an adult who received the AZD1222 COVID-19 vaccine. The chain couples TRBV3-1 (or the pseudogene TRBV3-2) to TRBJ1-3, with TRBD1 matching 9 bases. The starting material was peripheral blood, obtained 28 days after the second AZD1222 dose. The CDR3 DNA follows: TGTGCCAGCAGCCAAGGCGACAGGGGGTTTCTGAGCGGAAACACCATATATTTT. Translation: CASSQGDRGFLSGNTIYF.